Listed below are T cell receptor beta chains from one sample, sequenced in a study of T cell responses to AZD1222 COVID-19 vaccine. Assay used: immunoSEQ multiplex PCR; TCRdb lists only in-frame clones, some missing. This sample yields some 150,000 clones, of which roughly 92% are seen a single time; 0.95% to 1.5% belongs to the top ten. The source material was peripheral blood, sampled on day 0 of AZD1222 vaccination. The origin of the receptors is an adult in good health. CDR3s include the opening cysteine and the closing phenylalanine or tryptophan. D genes are given only for firm matches. Clone size is stated in some rows and not others, as once, few, many or a class when expanded.

j_gene | v_gene | abundance | d_gene | CDR3nt | CDR3aa
TRBJ2-1 | TRBV5-4 | . | TRBD1 | TGTGCCAGCAGCGTTGGACAGGGGTCTGAGCAGTTCTTC | CASSVGQGSEQFF
TRBJ2-4 | TRBV2 | . | . | TGTGCCAGCGGCCCCGGAGGGTCCCAAAACATTCAGTACTTC | CASGPGGSQNIQYF
TRBJ2-1 | TRBV4-1 | . | . | TGCGCCAGCAGACCGGGTATTTTGGATGAGCAGTTCTTC | CASRPGILDEQFF
TRBJ1-3 | TRBV3-1/TRBV3-2 | once | TRBD1 | TGTGCCAGCAGCCTTGGGACAGGGGGTCTCTCTGGAAACACCATATATTTT | CASSLGTGGLSGNTIYF
TRBJ2-5 | TRBV6-2/TRBV6-3 | . | TRBD2 | TGTGCCAGCAGTTTTCTAGCGGGGGGGTTGGAGACCCAGTACTTC | CASSFLAGGLETQYF
TRBJ1-3 | TRBV18 | . | TRBD1 | TGTGCCAGCTCACGGGAGGGACAGAGCGCTGGAAACACCATATATTTT | CASSREGQSAGNTIYF
TRBJ2-2 | TRBV28 | . | TRBD2 | TGTGCCAGCAGTTTAGGGGCTAGCGGGGGCACCGGGGAGCTGTTTTTT | CASSLGASGGTGELFF
TRBJ2-3 | TRBV4-2 | . | TRBD1 | TGTGCCAGCAGCCAAGATGAAGGCCGGACAGGGGGCTGGACAGATACGCAGTATTTT | CASSQDEGRTGGWTDTQYF
TRBJ1-1 | TRBV5-4 | . | . | TGTGCCAGCAGCTTGGGCGGCAGCCAGAACACTGAAGCTTTCTTT | CASSLGGSQNTEAFF
TRBJ2-6 | TRBV2 | . | . | TGTGCCAGCAGGGGACAGGCCAACGTCCTGACTTTC | CASRGQANVLTF
TRBJ2-1 | TRBV3-1/TRBV3-2 | . | TRBD2 | TGTGCCAGCAGCCAAGATACTAGCGGGAGGGCCAGGTATGAGCAGTTCTTC | CASSQDTSGRARYEQFF
TRBJ2-1 | TRBV5-4 | . | TRBD2 | TGTGCCAGCAGCTTGGCCCTCCCGGGACTAGACAATGAGCAGTTCTTC | CASSLALPGLDNEQFF
TRBJ2-3 | TRBV11-2 | . | TRBD2 | TGTGCCAGCAGCTCTCCAGCGGGAGCAGATACGCAGTATTTT | CASSSPAGADTQYF
TRBJ1-1 | TRBV5-1 | . | TRBD1 | TGCGCCAGCAGCCAAGGACAGGCCGTTGGAGCTTTCTTT | CASSQGQAVGAFF
TRBJ2-1 | TRBV13 | . | . | TGTGCCAGCAGCTCACCGGGTCGACCGAATGAGCAGTTCTTC | CASSSPGRPNEQFF
TRBJ2-3 | TRBV6-6 | . | TRBD2 | TGTGCCAGCAGTTTAACTAGCGGCACAGATACGCAGTATTTT | CASSLTSGTDTQYF
TRBJ1-2 | TRBV28 | few | . | TGTGCCAGCAGTTCCCTTTGGGGCGGGGGCTACACCTTC | CASSSLWGGGYTF
TRBJ1-2 | TRBV14 | . | TRBD1 | TGTGCCAGCAGCCTGGACAGGACTAACTATGGCTACACCTTC | CASSLDRTNYGYTF
TRBJ1-2 | TRBV15 | . | . | TGTGCCACCAGCAGAGGGCAGGGCGACTATGGCTACACCTTC | CATSRGQGDYGYTF
TRBJ2-5 | TRBV7-9 | once | TRBD1 | TGTGCCAGCAGCTTAACGACAGGGGGAGACAAGGAGACCCAGTACTTC | CASSLTTGGDKETQYF
TRBJ1-2 | TRBV5-1 | . | . | TGCGCCAGCAGCTTGGCCCGGGGTGTTGGCTACACCTTC | CASSLARGVGYTF
TRBJ1-1 | TRBV5-1 | . | . | TGCGCCAGCAGCTTGGATGGGCCCCAAATTACTGAAGCTTTCTTT | CASSLDGPQITEAFF
TRBJ1-6 | TRBV3-1/TRBV3-2 | . | . | TGTGCCAGCAGCCAATCCACAGGAGACGATTCACCCCTCCACTTT | CASSQSTGDDSPLHF
TRBJ1-4 | TRBV11-2 | . | . | TGTGCCAGCAGCTCGGCCCTAGGCGGGTTGAATGAAAAACTGTTTTTT | CASSSALGGLNEKLFF
TRBJ1-2 | TRBV25-1 | . | TRBD1 | TGTGCCAGCTATATTAGGACAGGCTGGAACTATGGCTACACCTTC | CASYIRTGWNYGYTF
TRBJ2-1 | TRBV4-1 | . | . | TGCGCCAGCAGCCTCAGGGGTACCGCGAACAATGAGCAGTTCTTC | CASSLRGTANNEQFF
TRBJ1-5 | TRBV6-4 | . | . | TGTGCCAGCAGTGAGACCGTCGTCGGGCCCCAGCATTTT | CASSETVVGPQHF
TRBJ2-1 | TRBV19 | . | . | TGTGCCAGTAGTTTGCCAAGCAATGAGCAGTTCTTC | CASSLPSNEQFF
TRBJ2-2 | TRBV9 | . | . | TGTGCCAGCAGCGCCTACAGGGCGAACACCGGGGAGCTGTTTTTT | CASSAYRANTGELFF
TRBJ1-5 | TRBV6-1 | . | . | TGTGCCAGCAGTGAAGAGGACAGCTATCAGCCCCAGCATTTT | CASSEEDSYQPQHF
TRBJ1-6 | TRBV28 | . | TRBD1 | TGTGCCAGCACTGGACAGGGGGAGTCACCCCTCCACTTT | CASTGQGESPLHF
TRBJ2-5 | TRBV4-1 | . | TRBD1 | TGCGCCAGCAGCCAAGCTGGACAGGGGGCGGAGGCGACTATCGAGACCCAGTACTTC | CASSQAGQGAEATIETQYF
TRBJ2-2 | TRBV3-1/TRBV3-2 | . | . | TGTGCCAGCAGCCAAGATCTTGAGGGAAAGTGTGGGGAGCTGTTTTTT | CASSQDLEGKCGELFF
TRBJ1-2 | TRBV7-3 | once | . | TGTGCCAGCAGCTTAAATTATGTCGGGGCCTACACCTTC | CASSLNYVGAYTF
TRBJ2-5 | TRBV12-3/TRBV12-4 | . | . | TGTGCCAGCAGGTTAGGACTCCAAGAGACCCAGTACTTC | CASRLGLQETQYF
TRBJ2-3 | TRBV2 | . | . | TGTGCCAGCAGTGTCACAGATGGCACAGATACGCAGTATTTT | CASSVTDGTDTQYF
TRBJ1-1 | TRBV6-2/TRBV6-3 | . | . | TGTGCCAGCAGCCAGGGTGGAGGTTTTACTGAAGCTTTCTTT | CASSQGGGFTEAFF
TRBJ2-1 | TRBV27 | once | . | TGTGCCAGCAGTTCGGGACTGGGCTACAATGAGCAGTTCTTC | CASSSGLGYNEQFF
TRBJ1-1 | TRBV28 | . | . | TGTGCCAGCAGTTTAGTCGGGACTGAAGCTTTCTTT | CASSLVGTEAFF
TRBJ1-1 | TRBV6-5 | . | . | TGTGCCAGCAGCCCCCTCGCTGAAGCTTTCTTT | CASSPLAEAFF
TRBJ1-1 | TRBV19 | . | . | TGTGCCAGTAGTATATCAGAACAGGTGAACACTGAAGCTTTCTTT | CASSISEQVNTEAFF
TRBJ1-4 | TRBV2 | . | . | TGTGCCAGCAGGTTCGGACGGAATGAAAAACTGTTTTTT | CASRFGRNEKLFF
TRBJ1-1 | TRBV6-5 | . | . | TGTGCCAGCAGTACCCCACACCCGGGAGTCACTGAAGCTTTCTTT | CASSTPHPGVTEAFF
TRBJ2-1 | TRBV29-1 | . | . | TGCAGCGTTGACGAGGACACAAAGCAGTTCTTC | CSVDEDTKQFF
TRBJ1-2 | TRBV5-1 | . | . | TGCGCCAGCAGCTCGGACGGGGGCTATGGCTACACCTTC | CASSSDGGYGYTF
TRBJ1-5 | TRBV4-1 | few | . | TGCGCCAGCAGCCAAGATATTCGAGGGCCCCAGCATTTT | CASSQDIRGPQHF
TRBJ2-3 | TRBV19 | . | TRBD1 | TGTGCCAGTAGCCCCACCGGGACAGGGAAAGATACGCAGTATTTT | CASSPTGTGKDTQYF
TRBJ1-2 | TRBV2 | . | . | TGTGCCAGCTTCTATCGGGACGGGTGGAACGGCTACACCTTC | CASFYRDGWNGYTF
TRBJ2-2 | TRBV5-1 | few | TRBD2 | TGCGCCAGCTCGGAGGGACTAGCGGGAAGAACCGGGGAGCTGTTTTTT | CASSEGLAGRTGELFF
TRBJ1-2 | TRBV28 | . | TRBD1 | TGTGCCAGCCTTGGACTCGGACAGGGAGTCTATGGCTACACCTTC | CASLGLGQGVYGYTF
TRBJ1-1 | TRBV5-6 | . | TRBD1 | TGTGCCAGCAGCTTGGGAGGGGGCGCGAGCACTGAAGCTTTCTTT | CASSLGGGASTEAFF
TRBJ2-2 | TRBV27 | . | TRBD2 | TGTGCCAGCAGTTCCTTGGGACTAGCGGAGGGGGAGCTGTTTTTT | CASSSLGLAEGELFF
TRBJ1-1 | TRBV3-1/TRBV3-2 | . | . | TGTGCCAGCAGCCAGTACACTGAAGCTTTCTTT | CASSQYTEAFF
TRBJ2-3 | TRBV7-3 | . | . | TGTGCCAGCAGCTCCTCTAAGGGAGATACGCAGTATTTT | CASSSSKGDTQYF